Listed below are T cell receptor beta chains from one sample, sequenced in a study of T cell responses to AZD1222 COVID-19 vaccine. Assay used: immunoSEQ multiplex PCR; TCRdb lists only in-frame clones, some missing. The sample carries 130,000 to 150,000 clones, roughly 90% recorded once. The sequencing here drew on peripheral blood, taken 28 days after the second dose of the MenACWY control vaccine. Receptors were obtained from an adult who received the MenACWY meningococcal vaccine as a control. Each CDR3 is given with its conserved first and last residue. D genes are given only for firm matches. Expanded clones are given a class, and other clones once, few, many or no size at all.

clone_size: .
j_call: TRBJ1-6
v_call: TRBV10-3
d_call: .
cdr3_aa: CAISEGQGINSPLHF
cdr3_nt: TGTGCCATCAGTGAGGGGCAGGGGATCAATTCACCCCTCCACTTT

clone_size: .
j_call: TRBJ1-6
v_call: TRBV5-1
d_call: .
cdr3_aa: CASSLDNWVSYNSPLHF
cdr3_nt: TGCGCCAGCAGCTTGGATAATTGGGTGTCCTATAATTCACCCCTCCACTTT

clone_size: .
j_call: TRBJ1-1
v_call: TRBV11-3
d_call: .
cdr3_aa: CASSPEPALGTEAFF
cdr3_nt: TGTGCCAGCAGCCCTGAGCCAGCACTGGGGACTGAAGCTTTCTTT

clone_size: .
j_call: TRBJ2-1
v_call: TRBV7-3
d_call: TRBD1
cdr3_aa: CASSSYGTGGYNEQFF
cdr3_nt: TGTGCCAGCAGCTCGTACGGGACAGGGGGGTACAATGAGCAGTTCTTC

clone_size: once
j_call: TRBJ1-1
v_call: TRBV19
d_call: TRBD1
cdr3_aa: CASSATGYTEAFF
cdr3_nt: TGTGCCAGTAGTGCGACAGGGTACACTGAAGCTTTCTTT

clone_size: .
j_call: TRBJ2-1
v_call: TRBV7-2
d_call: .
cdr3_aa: CASGKSAAEQFF
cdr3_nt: TGTGCCAGCGGCAAAAGCGCGGCTGAGCAGTTCTTC

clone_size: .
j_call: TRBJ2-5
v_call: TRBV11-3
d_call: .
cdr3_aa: CASSLGSGWGETQYF
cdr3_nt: TGTGCCAGCAGCTTAGGGTCGGGTTGGGGGGAGACCCAGTACTTC

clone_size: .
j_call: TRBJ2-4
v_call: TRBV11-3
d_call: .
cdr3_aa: CASSPRFGVIQYF
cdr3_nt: TGTGCCAGCAGCCCTAGGTTCGGTGTAATTCAGTACTTC

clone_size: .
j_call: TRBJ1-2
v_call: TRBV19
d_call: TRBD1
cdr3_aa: CASGDRGSRANGYTF
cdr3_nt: TGTGCCAGTGGGGACAGGGGGAGTAGAGCTAATGGCTACACCTTC

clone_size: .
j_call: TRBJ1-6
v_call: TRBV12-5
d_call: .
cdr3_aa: CASGIGRALHF
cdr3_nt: TGTGCTAGTGGGATCGGCAGGGCCCTCCACTTT

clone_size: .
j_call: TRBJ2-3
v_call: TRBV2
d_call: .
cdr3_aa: CASSEGPITDTQYF
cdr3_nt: TGTGCCAGCAGTGAGGGCCCAATCACAGATACGCAGTATTTT

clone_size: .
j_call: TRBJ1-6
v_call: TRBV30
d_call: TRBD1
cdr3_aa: CAWRGQGDSPLHF
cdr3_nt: TGTGCCTGGAGAGGACAGGGGGATTCACCCCTCCACTTT

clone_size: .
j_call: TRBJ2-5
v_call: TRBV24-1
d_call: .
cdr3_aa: CATSDPRESGETQYF
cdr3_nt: TGTGCCACCAGTGACCCCCGGGAATCAGGAGAGACCCAGTACTTC

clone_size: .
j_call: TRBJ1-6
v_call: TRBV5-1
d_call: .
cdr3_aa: CASSFSDNSPLHF
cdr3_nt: TGCGCCAGCAGCTTTAGTGATAATTCACCCCTCCACTTT

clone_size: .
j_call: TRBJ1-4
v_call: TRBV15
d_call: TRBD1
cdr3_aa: CATSRDPGTGREKLFF
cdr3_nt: TGTGCCACCAGCAGGGACCCGGGGACAGGGAGGGAAAAACTGTTTTTT

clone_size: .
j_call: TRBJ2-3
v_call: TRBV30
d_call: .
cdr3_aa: CAWSATSRHTQYF
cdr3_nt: TGTGCCTGGAGCGCTACTAGCCGACATACGCAGTATTTT

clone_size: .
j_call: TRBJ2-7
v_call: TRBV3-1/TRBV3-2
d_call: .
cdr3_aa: CASSRQGSSYEQYF
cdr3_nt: TGTGCCAGCAGCCGTCAGGGGTCCTCCTACGAGCAGTACTTC

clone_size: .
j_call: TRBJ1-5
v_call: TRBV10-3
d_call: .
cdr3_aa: CAISEQWINSNQPQHF
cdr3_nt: TGTGCCATCAGTGAGCAATGGATCAATAGCAATCAGCCCCAGCATTTT

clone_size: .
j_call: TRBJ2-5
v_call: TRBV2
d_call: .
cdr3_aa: CASSNRGQETQYF
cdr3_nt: TGTGCCAGCAGTAATAGGGGCCAAGAGACCCAGTACTTC

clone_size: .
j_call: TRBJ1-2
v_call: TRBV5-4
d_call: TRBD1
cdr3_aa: CASSFSGTGHGYTF
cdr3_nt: TGTGCCAGCAGCTTTTCAGGGACAGGGCATGGCTACACCTTC

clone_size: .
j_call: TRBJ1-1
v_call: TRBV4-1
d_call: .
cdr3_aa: CASSQEDKANTEAFF
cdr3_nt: TGCGCCAGCAGCCAAGAGGACAAAGCGAACACTGAAGCTTTCTTT

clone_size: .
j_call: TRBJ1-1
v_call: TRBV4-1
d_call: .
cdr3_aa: CASSQGHRQLNTEAFF
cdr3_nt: TGCGCCAGCAGCCAAGGTCATCGACAACTGAACACTGAAGCTTTCTTT